This is a list of T cell receptor beta chains from one sample in a study of control samples from healthy donors and cancer patients. Measured with immunoSEQ multiplex PCR; TCRdb has only the in-frame clones, and not every one. The data show over 150,000 clones, with over 85% seen just once and approximately 5.7% held by the top ten. Specimen: blood. The source of these receptors is a man aged 35-49 years in good health. Both conserved end residues are part of each CDR3. Each record gives: V gene, D gene, clone size, CDR3 length, J gene, CDR3 protein, CDR3 DNA. The D gene is left open where the match is weak. The size field is filled for only some rows; it gives once, few, many or a size class.

V gene: TRBV19
D gene: .
clone size: .
CDR3 length: 15
J gene: TRBJ2-4
CDR3 protein: CASSKGTEAKNIQYF
CDR3 DNA: TGTGCCAGTAGTAAAGGGACCGAGGCCAAAAACATTCAGTACTTC

V gene: TRBV5-1
D gene: .
clone size: .
CDR3 length: 18
J gene: TRBJ2-6
CDR3 protein: CASSLDRPRETGANVLTF
CDR3 DNA: TGCGCCAGCAGCTTGGATAGACCTCGAGAAACTGGGGCCAACGTCCTGACTTTC

V gene: TRBV28
D gene: TRBD2
clone size: .
CDR3 length: 18
J gene: TRBJ2-3
CDR3 protein: CASNSGLAGESSTDTQYF
CDR3 DNA: TGTGCCAGCAACTCTGGACTAGCGGGGGAGAGTAGCACAGATACGCAGTATTTT

V gene: TRBV5-1
D gene: TRBD1
clone size: .
CDR3 length: 16
J gene: TRBJ1-6
CDR3 protein: CASSSGKTGGNSPLHF
CDR3 DNA: TGCGCCAGCAGCTCGGGAAAGACAGGGGGGAATTCACCCCTCCACTTT

V gene: TRBV27
D gene: TRBD1
clone size: .
CDR3 length: 16
J gene: TRBJ1-1
CDR3 protein: CASRPGTDSLNTEAFF
CDR3 DNA: TGTGCCAGCAGGCCCGGGACAGACTCTTTGAACACTGAAGCTTTCTTT

V gene: TRBV2
D gene: .
clone size: once
CDR3 length: 12
J gene: TRBJ1-4
CDR3 protein: CASRPPGQKLFF
CDR3 DNA: TGTGCCAGCAGGCCTCCGGGACAAAAACTGTTTTTT

V gene: TRBV11-2
D gene: TRBD1
clone size: once
CDR3 length: 15
J gene: TRBJ1-5
CDR3 protein: CASSLGGTVDQPQHF
CDR3 DNA: TGTGCCAGCAGCTTAGGGGGGACAGTGGATCAGCCCCAGCATTTT

V gene: TRBV27
D gene: .
clone size: .
CDR3 length: 14
J gene: TRBJ1-4
CDR3 protein: CASSPGSWGEKLFF
CDR3 DNA: TGTGCCAGCAGTCCCGGATCCTGGGGTGAAAAACTGTTTTTT

V gene: TRBV4-3
D gene: .
clone size: .
CDR3 length: 18
J gene: TRBJ2-7
CDR3 protein: CASSQDRGGGGSSYEQYF
CDR3 DNA: TGCGCCAGCAGCCAAGATCGAGGGGGCGGGGGGAGCTCCTACGAGCAGTACTTC

V gene: TRBV7-2
D gene: TRBD2
clone size: .
CDR3 length: 16
J gene: TRBJ2-1
CDR3 protein: CASSLGTISSYNEQFF
CDR3 DNA: TGTGCCAGCAGCCTAGGGACTATTAGCTCCTACAATGAGCAGTTCTTC

V gene: TRBV6-5
D gene: .
clone size: once
CDR3 length: 12
J gene: TRBJ1-6
CDR3 protein: CASRGGNSPLHF
CDR3 DNA: TGTGCCAGCAGGGGGGGAAACTCACCCCTCCACTTT

V gene: TRBV18
D gene: .
clone size: .
CDR3 length: 16
J gene: TRBJ2-2
CDR3 protein: CASSPPGAGNTGELFF
CDR3 DNA: TGTGCCAGCTCACCACCCGGGGCAGGGAACACCGGGGAGCTGTTTTTT

V gene: TRBV19
D gene: TRBD1
clone size: few
CDR3 length: 16
J gene: TRBJ1-6
CDR3 protein: CASSPRQGERNSPLHF
CDR3 DNA: TGTGCCAGTAGCCCCCGACAGGGGGAACGTAATTCACCCCTCCACTTT

V gene: TRBV5-1
D gene: TRBD1
clone size: .
CDR3 length: 14
J gene: TRBJ1-2
CDR3 protein: CASSLGDREYGYTF
CDR3 DNA: TGCGCCAGCAGCTTGGGAGACAGGGAATATGGCTACACCTTC

V gene: TRBV6-5
D gene: .
clone size: .
CDR3 length: 15
J gene: TRBJ1-2
CDR3 protein: CASSYFRGPGYGYTF
CDR3 DNA: TGTGCCAGCAGTTACTTTCGGGGTCCGGGCTATGGCTACACCTTC

V gene: TRBV2
D gene: TRBD1
clone size: .
CDR3 length: 18
J gene: TRBJ1-3
CDR3 protein: CASSLRDSRGVGGNTIYF
CDR3 DNA: TGTGCCAGCAGTCTCCGGGACAGCCGAGGTGTTGGGGGAAACACCATATATTTT

V gene: TRBV3-1/TRBV3-2
D gene: TRBD1
clone size: .
CDR3 length: 14
J gene: TRBJ1-3
CDR3 protein: CASSRQGVGNTIYF
CDR3 DNA: TGTGCCAGCAGCCGACAGGGAGTTGGAAACACCATATATTTT

V gene: TRBV19
D gene: .
clone size: .
CDR3 length: 15
J gene: TRBJ1-5
CDR3 protein: CASTPSRGGNQPQHF
CDR3 DNA: TGTGCCAGTACCCCCTCGCGCGGGGGCAATCAGCCCCAGCATTTT

V gene: TRBV24-1
D gene: .
clone size: .
CDR3 length: 16
J gene: TRBJ2-3
CDR3 protein: CATSDPGHTSTDTQYF
CDR3 DNA: TGTGCCACCAGTGACCCGGGACACACTAGCACAGATACGCAGTATTTT

V gene: TRBV6-5
D gene: TRBD1
clone size: .
CDR3 length: 15
J gene: TRBJ1-1
CDR3 protein: CASSFNDRGNTEAFF
CDR3 DNA: TGTGCCAGCAGTTTCAATGACAGGGGGAACACTGAAGCTTTCTTT

V gene: TRBV5-1
D gene: .
clone size: .
CDR3 length: 12
J gene: TRBJ2-7
CDR3 protein: CASSSLGLEQYF
CDR3 DNA: TGCGCCAGCAGCTCCCTGGGTCTAGAGCAGTACTTC

V gene: TRBV19
D gene: TRBD1
clone size: .
CDR3 length: 15
J gene: TRBJ1-5
CDR3 protein: CASRKGQGSNQPQHF
CDR3 DNA: TGTGCCAGTAGGAAGGGACAGGGGAGCAATCAGCCCCAGCATTTT

V gene: TRBV4-3
D gene: TRBD1
clone size: .
CDR3 length: 14
J gene: TRBJ1-1
CDR3 protein: CASGETGARTEAFF
CDR3 DNA: TGCGCCAGCGGGGAGACAGGGGCCCGTACTGAAGCTTTCTTT

V gene: TRBV6-5
D gene: .
clone size: once
CDR3 length: 14
J gene: TRBJ1-2
CDR3 protein: CASRDTRGIYGYTF
CDR3 DNA: TGTGCCAGCAGGGATACCAGGGGAATCTATGGCTACACCTTC

V gene: TRBV18
D gene: TRBD2
clone size: .
CDR3 length: 13
J gene: TRBJ2-1
CDR3 protein: CASSPAGRDEQFF
CDR3 DNA: TGTGCCAGCTCACCCGCAGGGAGGGATGAGCAGTTCTTC

V gene: TRBV5-6
D gene: .
clone size: .
CDR3 length: 14
J gene: TRBJ1-4
CDR3 protein: CASSLIREYEKLFF
CDR3 DNA: TGTGCCAGCAGCTTGATTAGGGAATATGAAAAACTGTTTTTT